Listed below are T cell receptor beta chains from one sample, sequenced in a study of radiotherapy plus CTLA-4 blockade in lung cancer. Some clones are missing from TCRdb's copy, which holds only in-frame ones; the method was immunoSEQ multiplex PCR. This table has under 65,000 clones, approximately 80% appearing once. Sequences were derived from peripheral blood, sampled from a patient treated with radiotherapy plus ipilimumab. The receptor set was obtained from a human donor with non-small cell lung cancer whose response to radiotherapy plus ipilimumab could not be evaluated. Both conserved end residues are part of each CDR3. Each record gives: CDR3 DNA, CDR3 protein, clone size, D gene, V gene, J gene. The D gene is left open where the match is weak. A clone size is listed for some rows: how often the clone was seen (once, few, many), or a class if it is expanded.

TGTGCCAGCAGCGCCCAGGTTACAGGGGCCCTGGGGACCCAGTACTTC	CASSAQVTGALGTQYF	.	TRBD1	TRBV9	TRBJ2-5
TGTGCCAGCTCCCCTCCCTCCTCCGGCGAGCAGTACTTC	CASSPPSSGEQYF	.	.	TRBV18	TRBJ2-7
TGCGCCAGCAGCCAAGGGGGGGACAGGCCCTACGAGCAGTACTTC	CASSQGGDRPYEQYF	few	TRBD1	TRBV4-3	TRBJ2-7
TGTGCCAGCAGCCCCCTCCAGGGGGTGGAGACCCAGTACTTC	CASSPLQGVETQYF	.	TRBD1	TRBV7-2	TRBJ2-5
TGTGCCAGCAGTGGACAGGGGAGGGAGACCCAGTACTTC	CASSGQGRETQYF	.	TRBD1	TRBV2	TRBJ2-5
TGTGCCTGGAGCGAAGGACTAGCGGGGAACGAGCAGTACTTC	CAWSEGLAGNEQYF	.	TRBD2	TRBV30	TRBJ2-7
TGTGCCAGCTCACCACCGTCAGGGGCTGGAAACACCATATATTTT	CASSPPSGAGNTIYF	.	.	TRBV18	TRBJ1-3
TGTGCCAGCAGCTTCAGACAGGGGGCCAACGTCCTGACTTTC	CASSFRQGANVLTF	.	.	TRBV7-2	TRBJ2-6
TGTGCCAGCAGCATACTAGCGGGAGTATCAGAGACCCAGTACTTC	CASSILAGVSETQYF	.	TRBD2	TRBV13	TRBJ2-5
TGTGCCAGCAGTTACGGACAGGGGTTCTACGAGCAGTACTTC	CASSYGQGFYEQYF	.	TRBD1	TRBV6-5	TRBJ2-7
TGCGCCAGCAGCTTGGGACAGGGTACGACTGAAGCTTTCTTT	CASSLGQGTTEAFF	.	TRBD1	TRBV5-1	TRBJ1-1
TGTGCTTGCTCTAACCGGGAAGGGACCCAGTACTTC	CACSNREGTQYF	.	.	TRBV2	TRBJ2-5
TGTGCCTGGAGATACAGGGGTACTGAAGCTTTCTTT	CAWRYRGTEAFF	.	TRBD1	TRBV30	TRBJ1-1
TGTGCCAGTAGTATAACTAGCGGAGAGTACAATGAGCAGTTCTTC	CASSITSGEYNEQFF	.	TRBD2	TRBV19	TRBJ2-1